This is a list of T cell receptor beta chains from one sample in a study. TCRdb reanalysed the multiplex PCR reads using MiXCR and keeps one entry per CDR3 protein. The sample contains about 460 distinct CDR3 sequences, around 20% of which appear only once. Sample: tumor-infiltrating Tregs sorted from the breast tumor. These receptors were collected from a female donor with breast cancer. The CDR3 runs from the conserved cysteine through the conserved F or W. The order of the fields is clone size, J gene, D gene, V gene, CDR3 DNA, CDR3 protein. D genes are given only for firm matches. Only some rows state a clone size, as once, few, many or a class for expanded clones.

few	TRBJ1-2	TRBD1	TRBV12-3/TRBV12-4	TGTGCCAGCAGTTTACCACGACAGGGCGGCGGCTACACCTTC	CASSLPRQGGGYTF
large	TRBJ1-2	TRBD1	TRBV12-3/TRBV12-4	TGTGCCAGCAGTCCCAGGGACAGCTATGGCTACACCTTC	CASSPRDSYGYTF
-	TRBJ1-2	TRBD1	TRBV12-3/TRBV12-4	TGTGCCAGCAGTTTAAAGGGCACAGGGGACGGCTATGGCTACACCTTC	CASSLKGTGDGYGYTF
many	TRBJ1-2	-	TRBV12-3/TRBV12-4	TGTGCCAGCAGTTCGTATTCCGGGACAAGGGGTTCTGGCTACACCTTC	CASSSYSGTRGSGYTF
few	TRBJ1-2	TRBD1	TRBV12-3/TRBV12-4	TGTGCCAGCAGTTTAGCATCGGGACAGGGTAGCGGCTATGGCTACACCTTC	CASSLASGQGSGYGYTF
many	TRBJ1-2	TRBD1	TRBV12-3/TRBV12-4	TGTGCCAGCACCCTAATGGGACAGGGCCGCAGCTACACCTTC	CASTLMGQGRSYTF
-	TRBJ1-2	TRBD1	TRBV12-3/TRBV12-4	TGTGCCAGCAGTGGAAGGGACAGCCCTAACTATGGCTACACCTTC	CASSGRDSPNYGYTF
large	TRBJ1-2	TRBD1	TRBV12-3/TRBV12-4	TGTGCCAGCAGTTACAGGGGTGCGAACTATGGCTACACCTTC	CASSYRGANYGYTF
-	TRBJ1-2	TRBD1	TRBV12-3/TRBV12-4	TGTGCCAGCAGGTCTACCGGGACAGCTATCCATGGCTACACCTTC	CASRSTGTAIHGYTF
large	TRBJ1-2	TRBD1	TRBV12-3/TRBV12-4	TGTGCCAGCAGTTCGACGGGACAGGGTATGGATGGCTACACCTTC	CASSSTGQGMDGYTF
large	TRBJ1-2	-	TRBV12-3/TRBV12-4	TGTGCCAGCAGTTACAGGGAGGAGGTCTATGGCTACACCTTC	CASSYREEVYGYTF
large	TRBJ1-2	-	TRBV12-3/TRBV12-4	TGTGCCAGCACCTACGGGACATCTGGCTACACCTTC	CASTYGTSGYTF
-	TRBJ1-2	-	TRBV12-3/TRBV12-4	TGTGCCAGCAGTTTAGCCGGACTGAACTATGGCTACACCTTC	CASSLAGLNYGYTF
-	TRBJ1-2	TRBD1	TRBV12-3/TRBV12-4	TGTGCCAGCAGCACGGGACAGGTTAACTATGGCTACACCTTC	CASSTGQVNYGYTF
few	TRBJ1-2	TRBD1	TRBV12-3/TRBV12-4	TGTGCCAGCAGCTCTGGACAGGGAGTAGGCTACACCTTC	CASSSGQGVGYTF
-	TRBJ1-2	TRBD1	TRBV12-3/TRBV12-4	TGTGCCAGCAGTTCCACAGGGGAAAACTACACCTTC	CASSSTGENYTF
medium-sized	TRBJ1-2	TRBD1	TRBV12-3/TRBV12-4	TGTGCCAGCAGAGGGACAGGGTTTGGAAACTATGGCTACACCTTC	CASRGTGFGNYGYTF
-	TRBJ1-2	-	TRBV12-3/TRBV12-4	TGTGCCAGCAGTGACACTCTAACCGTGAATCGTGGCTACACCTTC	CASSDTLTVNRGYTF
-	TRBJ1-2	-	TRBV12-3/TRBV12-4	TGTGCCAGCAGTGATCCGGGACGGAGCTACTATGGCTACACCTTC	CASSDPGRSYYGYTF
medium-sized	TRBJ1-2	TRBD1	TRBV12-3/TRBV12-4	TGTGCCAGCAGTGGAAGGGACAGCCCAAATGGCTACACCTTC	CASSGRDSPNGYTF
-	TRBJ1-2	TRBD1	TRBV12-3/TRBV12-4	TGTGCCAGCAGTCGGGACAGGGTGCGCTATGGCTACACCTTC	CASSRDRVRYGYTF
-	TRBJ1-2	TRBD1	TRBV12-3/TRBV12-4	TGTGCCAGCACCCTAATGGGACAGGGTGGTAACTATGGCTACACCTTC	CASTLMGQGGNYGYTF
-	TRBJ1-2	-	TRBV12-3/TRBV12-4	TGTGCCAGCAGTGCCCCGGGGCAGGCCTATAACTATGGCTACACCTTC	CASSAPGQAYNYGYTF
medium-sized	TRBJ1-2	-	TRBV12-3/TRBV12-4	TGTGCCAGCAGAAGTAAAGGGGCGAAGTCGGGAGTATCTAACTATGGCTACACCTTC	CASRSKGAKSGVSNYGYTF
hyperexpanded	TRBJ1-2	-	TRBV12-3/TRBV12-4	TGTGCCAGCAGTTCGGACGTTCTGATAGGCTACACCTTC	CASSSDVLIGYTF
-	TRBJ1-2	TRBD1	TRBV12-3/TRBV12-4	TGTGCCAGCAGTTCGTATTCCGGGACAGGGCCGGGCTATGGCTACACCTTC	CASSSYSGTGPGYGYTF
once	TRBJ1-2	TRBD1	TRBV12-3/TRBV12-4	TGTGCCAGCAGCCCCGGGACAGGGTACGGTGGCTACACCTTC	CASSPGTGYGGYTF